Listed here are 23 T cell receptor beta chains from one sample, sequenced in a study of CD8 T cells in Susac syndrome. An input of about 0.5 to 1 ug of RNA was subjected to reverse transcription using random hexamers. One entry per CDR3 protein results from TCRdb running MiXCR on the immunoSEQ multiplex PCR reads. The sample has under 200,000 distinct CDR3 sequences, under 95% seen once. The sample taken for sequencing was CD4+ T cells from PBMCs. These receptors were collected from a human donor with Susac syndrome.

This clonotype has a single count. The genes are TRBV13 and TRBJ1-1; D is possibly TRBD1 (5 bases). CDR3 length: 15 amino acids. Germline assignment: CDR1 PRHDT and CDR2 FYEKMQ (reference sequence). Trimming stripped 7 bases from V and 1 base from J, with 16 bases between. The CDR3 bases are TGTGCCAGCACCAAATTCACCGGGACGAACACTGAAGCTTTCTTT. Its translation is CASTKFTGTNTEAFF.

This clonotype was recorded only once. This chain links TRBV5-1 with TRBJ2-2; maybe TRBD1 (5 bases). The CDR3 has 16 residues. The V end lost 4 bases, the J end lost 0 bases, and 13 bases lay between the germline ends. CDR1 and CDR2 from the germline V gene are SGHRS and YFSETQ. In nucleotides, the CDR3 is TGCGCCAGCAGCGTCGCTGGGGCCGCGAACACCGGGGAGCTGTTTTTT. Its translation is CASSVAGAANTGELFF.

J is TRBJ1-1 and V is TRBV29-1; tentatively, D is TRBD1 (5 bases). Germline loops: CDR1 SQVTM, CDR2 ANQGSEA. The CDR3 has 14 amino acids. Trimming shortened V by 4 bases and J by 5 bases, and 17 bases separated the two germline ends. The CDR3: CSVVSVRVITEAFF. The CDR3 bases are TGCAGCGTTGTGTCGGTCAGGGTAATTACTGAAGCTTTCTTT.

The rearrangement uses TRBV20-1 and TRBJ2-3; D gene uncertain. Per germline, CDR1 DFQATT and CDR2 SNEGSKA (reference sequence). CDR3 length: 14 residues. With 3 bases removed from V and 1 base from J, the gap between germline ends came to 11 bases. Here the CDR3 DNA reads TGCAGTGCTAGTCGTCTAATACGCACAGATACGCAGTATTTT. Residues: CSASRLIRTDTQYF.

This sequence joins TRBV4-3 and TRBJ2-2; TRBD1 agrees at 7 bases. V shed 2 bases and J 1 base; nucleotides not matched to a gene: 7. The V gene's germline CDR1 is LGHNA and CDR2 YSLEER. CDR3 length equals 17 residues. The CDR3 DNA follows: TGCGCCAGCAGCCAAAATGGGGACAGAGGGAACACCGGGGAGCTGTTTTTT. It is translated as CASSQNGDRGNTGELFF.

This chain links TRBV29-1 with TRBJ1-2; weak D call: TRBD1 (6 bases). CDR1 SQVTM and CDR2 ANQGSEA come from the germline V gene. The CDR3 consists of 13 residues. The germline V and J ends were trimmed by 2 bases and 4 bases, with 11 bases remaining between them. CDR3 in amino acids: CSVEIGGIYGYTF. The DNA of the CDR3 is TGCAGCGTTGAAATAGGGGGGATCTATGGCTACACCTTC. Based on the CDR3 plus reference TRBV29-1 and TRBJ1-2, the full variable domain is SAVISQKPSRDICQRGTSLTIQCQVDSQVTMMFWYRQQPGQSLTLIATANQGSEATYESGFVIDKFPISRPNLTFSTLTVSNMSPEDSSIYLCSVEIGGIYGYTFGSGTRLTVV.

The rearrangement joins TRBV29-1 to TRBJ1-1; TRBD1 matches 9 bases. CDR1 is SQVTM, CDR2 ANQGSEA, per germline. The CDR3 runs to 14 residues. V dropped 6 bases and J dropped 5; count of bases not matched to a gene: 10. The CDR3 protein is CSVRAGTGRTEAFF. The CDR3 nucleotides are TGCAGCGTCCGAGCCGGGACAGGGAGGACTGAAGCTTTCTTT.

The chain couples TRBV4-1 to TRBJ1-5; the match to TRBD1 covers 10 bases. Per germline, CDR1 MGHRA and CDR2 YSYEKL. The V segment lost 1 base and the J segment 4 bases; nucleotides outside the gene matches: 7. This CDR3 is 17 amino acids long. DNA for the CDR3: TGCGCCAGCAGCCAAGGCCCCGGGACAGGGGCAAATCAGCCCCAGCATTTT. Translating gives CASSQGPGTGANQPQHF.

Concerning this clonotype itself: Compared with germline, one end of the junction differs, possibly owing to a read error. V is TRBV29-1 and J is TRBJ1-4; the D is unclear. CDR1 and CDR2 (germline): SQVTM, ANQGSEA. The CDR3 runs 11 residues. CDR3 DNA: TGCAGCGTTGGAGTTGGTGAAAAACTGCTTTTT. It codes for CSVGVGEKLLF.

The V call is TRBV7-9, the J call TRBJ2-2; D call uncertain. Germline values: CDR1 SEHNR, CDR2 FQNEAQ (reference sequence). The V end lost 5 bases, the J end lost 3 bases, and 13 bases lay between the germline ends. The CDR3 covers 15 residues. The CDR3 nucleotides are TGTGCCAGCAGCCGGATGGGGTTTGACACCGGGGAGCTGTTTTTT. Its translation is CASSRMGFDTGELFF.

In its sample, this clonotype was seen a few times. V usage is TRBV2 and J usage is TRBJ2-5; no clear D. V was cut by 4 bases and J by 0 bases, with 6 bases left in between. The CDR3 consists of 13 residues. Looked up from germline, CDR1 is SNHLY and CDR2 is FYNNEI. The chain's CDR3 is CASSGADQETQYF. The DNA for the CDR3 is TGTGCCAGCAGTGGGGCAGACCAAGAGACCCAGTACTTC. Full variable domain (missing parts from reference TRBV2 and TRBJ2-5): EPEVTQTPSHQVTQMGQEVILRCVPISNHLYFYWYRQILGQKVEFLVSFYNNEISEKSEIFDDQFSVERPDGSNFTLKIRSTKLEDSAMYFCASSGADQETQYFGPGTRLLVL.

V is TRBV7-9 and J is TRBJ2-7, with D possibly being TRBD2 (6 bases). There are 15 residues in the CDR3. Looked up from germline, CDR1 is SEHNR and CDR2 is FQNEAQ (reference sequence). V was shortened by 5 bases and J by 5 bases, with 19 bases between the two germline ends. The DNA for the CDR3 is TGTGCCAGCAGCCCGGGACTGCGAGGCGGTGACGAGCAGTACTTC. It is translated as CASSPGLRGGDEQYF.

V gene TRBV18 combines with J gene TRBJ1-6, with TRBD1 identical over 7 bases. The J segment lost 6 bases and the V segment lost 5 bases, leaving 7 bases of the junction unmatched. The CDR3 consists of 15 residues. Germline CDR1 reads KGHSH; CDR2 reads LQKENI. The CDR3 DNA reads TGTGCCAGCTCAGCGACAGGGACGGGTAATTCACCCCTCCACTTT. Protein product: CASSATGTGNSPLHF.

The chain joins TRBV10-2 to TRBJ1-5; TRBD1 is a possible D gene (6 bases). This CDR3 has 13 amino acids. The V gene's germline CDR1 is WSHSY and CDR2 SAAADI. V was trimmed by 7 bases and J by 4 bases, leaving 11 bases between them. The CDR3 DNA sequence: TGCGCCAGCATCGGACAGTTAAATCAGCCCCAGCATTTT. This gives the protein CASIGQLNQPQHF.

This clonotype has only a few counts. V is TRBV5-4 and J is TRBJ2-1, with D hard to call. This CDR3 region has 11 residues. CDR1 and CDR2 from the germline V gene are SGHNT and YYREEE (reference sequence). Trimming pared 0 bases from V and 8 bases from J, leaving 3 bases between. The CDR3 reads CASSLGYEQFF. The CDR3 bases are TGTGCCAGCAGCTTGGGTTATGAGCAGTTCTTC.

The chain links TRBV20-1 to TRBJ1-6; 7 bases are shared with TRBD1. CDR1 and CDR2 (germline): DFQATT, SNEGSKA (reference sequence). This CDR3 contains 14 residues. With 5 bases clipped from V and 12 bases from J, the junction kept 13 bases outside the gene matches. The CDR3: CSAGPDRADGPLHF. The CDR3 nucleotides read TGCAGTGCTGGACCTGACAGGGCCGACGGACCCCTCCACTTT.

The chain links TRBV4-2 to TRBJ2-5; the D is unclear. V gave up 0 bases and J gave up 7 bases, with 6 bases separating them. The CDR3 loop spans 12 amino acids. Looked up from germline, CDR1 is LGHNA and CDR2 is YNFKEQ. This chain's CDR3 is CASSQEDGTQYF. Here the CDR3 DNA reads TGTGCCAGCAGCCAAGAAGATGGGACCCAGTACTTC.

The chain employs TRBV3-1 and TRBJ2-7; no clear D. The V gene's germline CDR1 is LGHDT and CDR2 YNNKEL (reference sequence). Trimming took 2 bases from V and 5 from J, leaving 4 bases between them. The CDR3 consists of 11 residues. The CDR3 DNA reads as TGTGCCAGCAGCCAATTCAACGAGCAGTACTTC. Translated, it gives CASSQFNEQYF.

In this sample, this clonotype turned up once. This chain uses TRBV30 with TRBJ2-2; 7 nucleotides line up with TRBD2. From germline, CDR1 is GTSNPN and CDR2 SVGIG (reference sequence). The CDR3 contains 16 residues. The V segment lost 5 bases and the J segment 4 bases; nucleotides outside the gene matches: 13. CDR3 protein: CAWGARARGVTGELFF. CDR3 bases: TGTGCCTGGGGGGCCCGAGCCCGGGGGGTCACCGGGGAGCTGTTTTTT.

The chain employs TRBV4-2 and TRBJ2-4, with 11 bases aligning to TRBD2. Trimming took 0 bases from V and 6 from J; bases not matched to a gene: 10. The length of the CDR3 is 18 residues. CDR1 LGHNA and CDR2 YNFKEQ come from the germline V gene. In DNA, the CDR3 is TGTGCCAGCAGCCAAGAATCGCTAGCGGGGGGTAACGGAAACATTCAGTACTTC. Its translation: CASSQESLAGGNGNIQYF.

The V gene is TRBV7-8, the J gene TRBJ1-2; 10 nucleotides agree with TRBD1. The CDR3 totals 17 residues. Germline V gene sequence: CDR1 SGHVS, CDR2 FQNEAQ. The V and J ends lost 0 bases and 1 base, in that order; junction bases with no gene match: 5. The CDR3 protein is CASSLAGQGYRNYGYTF. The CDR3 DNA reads TGTGCCAGCAGCTTAGCGGGACAGGGGTACCGTAACTATGGCTACACCTTC.

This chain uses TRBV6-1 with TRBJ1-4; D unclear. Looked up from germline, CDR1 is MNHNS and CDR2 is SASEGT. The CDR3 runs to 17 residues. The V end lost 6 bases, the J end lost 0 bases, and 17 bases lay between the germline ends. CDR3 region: CASSRRLSGATNEKLFF. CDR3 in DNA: TGTGCCAGCAGCCGCCGGTTGTCTGGGGCAACTAATGAAAAACTGTTTTTT.

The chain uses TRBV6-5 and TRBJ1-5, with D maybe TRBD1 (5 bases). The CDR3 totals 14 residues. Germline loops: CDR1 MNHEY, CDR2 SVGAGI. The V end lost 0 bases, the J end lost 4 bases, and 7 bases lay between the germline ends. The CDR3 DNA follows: TGTGCCAGCAGTTACTCAGGGGAAAATCAGCCCCAGCATTTT. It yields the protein CASSYSGENQPQHF.